This note documents a single TCR beta chain sequence. This CDR3 has 15 amino acids. CDR1 and CDR2 (germline): SGHNT, YENEEA. The V segment lost 5 bases and the J segment 0 bases; nucleotides outside the gene matches: 6. Generated by immunoSEQ multiplex PCR, the TCRdb table keeps only in-frame clones and is missing some. Of tens of thousands of clones in the sample, around four fifths were seen once. The data were taken from a study of blood T cell repertoires in COVID-19. This receptor was identified in a man in his 70s with acute or convalescent COVID-19. The chain carries TRBV11-3 and TRBJ2-5, with 7 bases matching TRBD2. Sequencing was performed on peripheral blood. The CDR3 sequence is CASSPRGDYQETQYF. The CDR3, as DNA: TGTGCCAGCAGCCCACGGGGGGACTACCAAGAGACCCAGTACTTC.